A selection of T cell receptor beta chains follows, all from one sample in a study of blood T cell repertoires in COVID-19. Sequencing used immunoSEQ multiplex PCR; TCRdb keeps in-frame clones, though not all of them. The table has approximately 170,000 clones, approximately 90% seen once. The sequencing sample was made of PBMCs or T cells enriched from blood (not recorded which). The receptors here all came from a young woman who had recovered from COVID-19. CDR3s include the opening cysteine and the closing phenylalanine or tryptophan. Fields, in order: clone size, J gene, V gene, D gene, CDR3 protein, CDR3 DNA. A D gene is named only where the DNA matches it firmly. The listing skips clone size in some rows; elsewhere it reads once, few, many or a size class.

NA	TRBJ2-1	TRBV15	NA	CATSNYQYNEQFF	TGTGCCACCAGCAACTATCAATACAATGAGCAGTTCTTC
once	TRBJ2-5	TRBV7-7	NA	CASSYDAGQTQYF	TGTGCTAGCAGCTATGACGCGGGACAGACCCAGTACTTC
NA	TRBJ2-7	TRBV25-1	NA	CASSRMGAAYEQYF	TGTGCCAGCAGCCGGATGGGGGCAGCCTACGAGCAGTACTTC
NA	TRBJ2-3	TRBV5-1	NA	CASSLQDTQYF	TGCGCCAGCAGCCTTCAGGATACGCAGTATTTT
NA	TRBJ2-1	TRBV11-3	NA	CASSLAGWEAPGNEQFF	TGTGCCAGCAGCTTAGCTGGGTGGGAGGCCCCGGGGAATGAGCAGTTCTTC
once	TRBJ1-2	TRBV2	TRBD1	CASSQGQGSYGYTF	TGTGCCAGCAGCCAGGGACAGGGAAGCTATGGCTACACCTTC
NA	TRBJ2-7	TRBV7-3	NA	CANSHSLGYEQYF	TGTGCCAACTCACACAGTCTTGGGTACGAGCAGTACTTC
once	TRBJ2-3	TRBV18	TRBD2	CASRSSGVTDTQYF	TGTGCCAGCCGATCTAGCGGGGTCACAGATACGCAGTATTTT
NA	TRBJ1-5	TRBV27	NA	CASRLQGRNQPQHF	TGTGCCAGCAGGCTACAGGGACGCAATCAGCCCCAGCATTTT
NA	TRBJ1-1	TRBV6-5	TRBD1	CASRWDRQPNTEAFF	TGTGCCAGCAGATGGGACAGGCAGCCGAACACTGAAGCTTTCTTT
NA	TRBJ2-1	TRBV15	TRBD2	CATTRASGTDEQFF	TGTGCCACCACGCGGGCTAGCGGGACCGATGAGCAGTTCTTC
NA	TRBJ1-1	TRBV5-1	NA	CASSLGGSNTEAFF	TGCGCCAGCAGCTTGGGAGGTTCGAACACTGAAGCTTTCTTT
NA	TRBJ2-7	TRBV4-1	TRBD2	CASSQATSGSSYEQYF	TGCGCCAGCAGCCAAGCGACTAGCGGAAGCTCCTACGAGCAGTACTTC
few	TRBJ1-1	TRBV6-5	TRBD1	CASSRQGGGTEAFF	TGTGCCAGCAGTCGTCAGGGGGGCGGCACTGAAGCTTTCTTT
once	TRBJ1-1	TRBV6-5	TRBD1	CASSPGQGSTEAFF	TGTGCCAGCAGCCCGGGACAGGGGTCGACTGAAGCTTTCTTT
NA	TRBJ1-3	TRBV7-9	NA	CASSHPGDSGNTIYF	TGTGCCAGCAGCCATCCAGGGGACTCTGGAAACACCATATATTTT
NA	TRBJ2-3	TRBV12-3/TRBV12-4	TRBD2	CAIMGGSTDTQYF	TGTGCAATCATGGGGGGGAGCACAGATACGCAGTATTTT
NA	TRBJ1-2	TRBV6-5	NA	CASHRLNYGYTF	TGTGCCAGCCACAGGTTAAACTATGGCTACACCTTC
NA	TRBJ2-2	TRBV19	NA	CASSISMGARTGELFF	TGTGCCAGTAGTATATCGATGGGGGCTCGGACCGGGGAGCTGTTTTTT
NA	TRBJ1-3	TRBV30	NA	CAWSLHDSAGNTIYF	TGTGCCTGGAGTCTGCATGACAGCGCTGGAAACACCATATATTTT
once	TRBJ2-3	TRBV6-5	NA	CASSYQASTDTQYF	TGTGCCAGCAGTTACCAGGCAAGCACAGATACGCAGTATTTT
NA	TRBJ2-3	TRBV15	TRBD2	CATSRGTSGSSTDTQYF	TGTGCCACCAGCAGAGGGACTAGCGGGAGCTCCACAGATACGCAGTATTTT
NA	TRBJ2-5	TRBV11-2	NA	CASSLDVRETQYF	TGTGCCAGCAGCTTAGATGTGAGGGAGACCCAGTACTTC
NA	TRBJ2-1	TRBV7-2	TRBD2	CASSLYSGRRPYNEQFF	TGTGCCAGCAGCTTATATAGCGGGAGAAGGCCTTACAATGAGCAGTTCTTC
NA	TRBJ1-5	TRBV28	TRBD1	CASSPGQGWQPQHF	TGTGCCAGCAGTCCAGGACAGGGATGGCAGCCCCAGCATTTT
NA	TRBJ1-1	TRBV3-1/TRBV3-2	NA	CASSPDNSRVAFF	TGTGCCAGCAGCCCGGATAATTCCCGGGTGGCTTTCTTT
NA	TRBJ2-7	TRBV30	NA	CAWSNPQRSSSYEQYF	TGTGCCTGGTCCAACCCTCAGCGCTCGAGCTCCTACGAGCAGTACTTC
NA	TRBJ1-4	TRBV27	NA	CASSLRLGTRGQKLFF	TGTGCCAGCAGTTTACGTCTCGGGACGCGGGGTCAAAAACTGTTTTTT
NA	TRBJ2-1	TRBV10-3	TRBD2	CAIGLAGGPNYNEQFF	TGTGCCATCGGACTAGCGGGAGGACCGAACTACAATGAGCAGTTCTTC
once	TRBJ2-1	TRBV28	NA	CASGPMSSYNEQFF	TGTGCCAGCGGGCCTATGAGCTCCTACAATGAGCAGTTCTTC
NA	TRBJ2-7	TRBV5-1	TRBD2	CASSFSTLAGAQDEQYF	TGCGCCAGCAGCTTCTCCACCCTAGCGGGAGCTCAAGACGAGCAGTACTTC
NA	TRBJ2-7	TRBV7-6	TRBD1	CASSLGAGTGTSYEQYF	TGTGCCAGCAGCTTAGGAGCTGGGACAGGGACTTCCTACGAGCAGTACTTC
NA	TRBJ2-7	TRBV4-1	TRBD2	CASSPTSMGLQTYEQYF	TGCGCCAGCAGCCCGACCTCCATGGGACTACAAACCTACGAGCAGTACTTC
NA	TRBJ1-5	TRBV27	NA	CASSLSAGNQPQHF	TGTGCCAGCAGTTTATCGGCGGGCAATCAGCCCCAGCATTTT
NA	TRBJ1-1	TRBV30	NA	CAWSVAMNTEAFF	TGTGCCTGGAGTGTAGCCATGAACACTGAAGCTTTCTTT
NA	TRBJ2-7	TRBV28	NA	CATERLDSSYYEQYF	TGTGCCACGGAGAGGCTGGACAGTTCCTACTACGAGCAGTACTTC
NA	TRBJ1-2	TRBV28	NA	CASSLSAGREGYTF	TGTGCCAGCAGTTTATCCGCAGGGAGGGAGGGCTACACCTTC
once	TRBJ2-7	TRBV11-2	NA	CASSLSGNLLYEQYF	TGTGCCAGCAGCTTATCAGGGAACTTACTTTACGAGCAGTACTTC
once	TRBJ2-3	TRBV5-1	NA	CASRPGGVLGTDTQYF	TGCGCCAGCAGGCCGGGCGGAGTACTAGGCACAGATACGCAGTATTTT
NA	TRBJ1-2	TRBV9	NA	CASTRASGTYGYTF	TGTGCCAGTACTCGGGCCTCGGGAACCTATGGCTACACCTTC
NA	TRBJ2-2	TRBV28	NA	CASSLSSVTGELFF	TGTGCCAGCAGTTTGAGTTCCGTGACCGGGGAGCTGTTTTTT
NA	TRBJ1-5	TRBV19	NA	CASSPQDRINQPQHF	TGTGCCAGTAGTCCCCAAGACAGGATTAATCAGCCCCAGCATTTT
NA	TRBJ1-3	TRBV4-1	NA	CASSHGVGVNTIYF	TGCGCCAGCAGCCACGGGGTCGGGGTGAACACCATATATTTT
NA	TRBJ2-1	TRBV10-3	TRBD2	CAIRPQGTSGSSYNEQFF	TGTGCCATCAGGCCACAGGGGACTAGCGGGAGCTCGTACAATGAGCAGTTCTTC
NA	TRBJ2-3	TRBV7-9	NA	CASSRASTDTQYF	TGTGCCAGCAGCCGCGCTAGCACAGATACGCAGTATTTT
NA	TRBJ2-5	TRBV6-5	NA	CASSSRESSLETQYF	TGTGCCAGCAGTTCTCGGGAGTCCTCTTTGGAGACCCAGTACTTC
NA	TRBJ2-3	TRBV20-1	NA	CSASQVVSTDTQYF	TGCAGTGCTAGTCAGGTAGTAAGCACAGATACGCAGTATTTT
NA	TRBJ2-7	TRBV10-3	TRBD1	CAIKPGQGPHEQYF	TGTGCCATCAAACCGGGACAGGGGCCCCACGAGCAGTACTTC
NA	TRBJ1-1	TRBV29-1	TRBD1	CSVRQGPVTEAFF	TGCAGCGTCCGACAGGGGCCGGTCACTGAAGCTTTCTTT
NA	TRBJ1-4	TRBV28	NA	CASGPSTNEKLFF	TGTGCCAGCGGGCCCAGTACTAATGAAAAACTGTTTTTT
NA	TRBJ2-2	TRBV15	NA	CATSRVAEGRELFF	TGTGCCACCAGCAGAGTCGCGGAGGGGCGGGAGCTGTTTTTT
NA	TRBJ1-1	TRBV19	NA	CASTFGGTEAFF	TGTGCCAGTACCTTCGGTGGCACTGAAGCTTTCTTT